This T cell receptor (beta chain) was found in a study of circulating CD8 cells and anti-PD-1 response in melanoma. On the study more broadly: Every 2 weeks, patients got 3 mg/kg nivolumab intravenously. About 45% of the 13 patients had prior targeted therapy or immunotherapy; seven did not. General study findings and limits: Generally, no replicate experiments were performed. Under 8% of TRB clonotypes were shared between subsets at M1.

TCR libraries were prepared from roughly 14 ng of total RNA with the QIAseq Immune Repertoire TCR panel. One entry per CDR3 protein results from TCRdb running MiXCR on the reads. The sample records 700 to 1,000 distinct CDR3 sequences, roughly 12% being singletons. Germline values: CDR1 LNHDA, CDR2 SQIVND (reference sequence). This CDR3 comprises 11 residues. V was cut by 3 bases and J by 5 bases, with 4 bases left in between. Four subsets defined by PD-1 and/or TIGIT were sorted from live CD3+CD8+TCRalphabeta+ cells. Within the sample, this clonotype is large. The antigen remains undetermined. The chain recombines TRBV19 with TRBJ1-1; no clear D gene. The sequencing used CD8+ T cells from PBMCs, collected at baseline or after one month of anti-PD-1 therapy (not recorded which). This sequence originates from a human donor with melanoma. The CDR3: CASSIMTEAFF. The DNA of the CDR3 is TGTGCCAGTAGTATTATGACTGAAGCTTTCTTT.